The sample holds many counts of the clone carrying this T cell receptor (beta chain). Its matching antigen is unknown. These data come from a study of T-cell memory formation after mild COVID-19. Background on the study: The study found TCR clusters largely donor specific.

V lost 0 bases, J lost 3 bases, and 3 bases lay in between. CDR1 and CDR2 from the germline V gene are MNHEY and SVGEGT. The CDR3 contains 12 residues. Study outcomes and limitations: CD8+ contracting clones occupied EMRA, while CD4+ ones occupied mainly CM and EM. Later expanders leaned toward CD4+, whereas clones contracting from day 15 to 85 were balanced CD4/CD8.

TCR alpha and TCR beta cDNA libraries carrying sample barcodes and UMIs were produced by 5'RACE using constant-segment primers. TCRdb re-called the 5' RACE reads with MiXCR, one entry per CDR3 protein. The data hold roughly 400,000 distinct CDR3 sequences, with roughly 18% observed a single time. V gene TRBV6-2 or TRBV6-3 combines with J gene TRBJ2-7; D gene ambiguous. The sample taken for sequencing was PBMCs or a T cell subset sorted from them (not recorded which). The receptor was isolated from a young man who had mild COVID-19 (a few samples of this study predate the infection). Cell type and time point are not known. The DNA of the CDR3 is TGTGCCAGCAGTTACTCGAGCTACGAGCAGTACGTC. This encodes CASSYSSYEQYV.